This T cell receptor beta chain was identified in a study of control samples from healthy donors and cancer patients. The protocol was immunoSEQ multiplex PCR, while the TCRdb copy is restricted to in-frame clones and leaves out a portion. The sample has 170,000 or so clones, approximately 94% seen once; the top ten hold roughly 1.3%. Comment on this clone: Other DNA sequences in this specimen translate into the identical CDR3.

Input material: blood. The TCR was taken from a woman between 18 and 29 years old in good health.

The CDR3 is CASSPGGETQYF. Here the CDR3 DNA reads TGTGCCAGCAGCCCAGGAGGGGAGACCCAGTACTTC. The rearrangement joins TRBV12-3 or TRBV12-4 to TRBJ2-5, with D possibly TRBD2 on 6 matching bases. V was cut by 6 bases and J by 5 bases, with 10 bases left in between. CDR3 length equals 12 residues.